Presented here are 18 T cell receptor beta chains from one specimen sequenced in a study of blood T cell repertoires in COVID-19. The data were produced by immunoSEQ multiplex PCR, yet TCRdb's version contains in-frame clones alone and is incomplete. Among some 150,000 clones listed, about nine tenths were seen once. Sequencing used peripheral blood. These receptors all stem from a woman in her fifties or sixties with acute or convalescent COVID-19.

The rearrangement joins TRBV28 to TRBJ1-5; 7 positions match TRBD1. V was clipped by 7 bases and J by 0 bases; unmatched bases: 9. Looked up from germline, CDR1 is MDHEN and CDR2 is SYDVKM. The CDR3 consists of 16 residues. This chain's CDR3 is CASTQGGVISNQPQHF. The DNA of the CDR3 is TGTGCCAGCACCCAGGGGGGAGTCATTAGCAATCAGCCCCAGCATTTT.

CDR3 nucleotides: TGTGCCAGTAGTCCTTCAGGGACAGGGGGTGTTGGCGAGCAGTACTTC. This sequence encodes CASSPSGTGGVGEQYF. This chain connects TRBV19 to TRBJ2-7; 11 bases are shared with TRBD1. Per the germline V gene, CDR1 is LNHDA and CDR2 is SQIVND (reference sequence). J lost 6 bases, V lost 5 bases, and 12 bases had no gene match. The length of the CDR3 is 16 residues.

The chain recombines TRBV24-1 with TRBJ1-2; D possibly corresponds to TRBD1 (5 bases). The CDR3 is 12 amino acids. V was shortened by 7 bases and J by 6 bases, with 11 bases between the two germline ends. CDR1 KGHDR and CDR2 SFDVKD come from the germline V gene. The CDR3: CATRGGGDGYTF. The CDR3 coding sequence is TGTGCCACCAGGGGCGGGGGAGATGGCTACACCTTC.

Here the CDR3 reads CASSLAQVNYEQYF. The CDR3 nucleotides read TGTGCCAGCAGCTTAGCACAGGTGAACTACGAGCAGTACTTC. V usage is TRBV7-9 and J usage is TRBJ2-7; possible D gene TRBD1, 5 bases. V lost 0 bases and J 3 bases, leaving 9 bases between the germline ends. CDR1 SEHNR and CDR2 FQNEAQ come from the germline V gene (reference sequence). This CDR3 contains 14 residues. Combining the CDR3 with reference TRBV7-9 and TRBJ2-7 gives the whole variable domain DTGVSQNPRHKITKRGQNVTFRCDPISEHNRLYWYRQTLGQGPEFLTYFQNEAQLEKSRLLSDRFSAERPKGSFSTLEIQRTEQGDSAMYLCASSLAQVNYEQYFGPGTRLTVT.

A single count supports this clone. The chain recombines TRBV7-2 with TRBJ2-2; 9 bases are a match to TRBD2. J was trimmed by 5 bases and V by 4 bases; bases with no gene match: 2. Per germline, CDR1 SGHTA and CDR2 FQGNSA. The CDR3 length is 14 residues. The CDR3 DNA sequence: TGTGCCAGCAGCTACAGCGGGGGGACCGGGGAGCTGTTTTTT. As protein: CASSYSGGTGELFF.

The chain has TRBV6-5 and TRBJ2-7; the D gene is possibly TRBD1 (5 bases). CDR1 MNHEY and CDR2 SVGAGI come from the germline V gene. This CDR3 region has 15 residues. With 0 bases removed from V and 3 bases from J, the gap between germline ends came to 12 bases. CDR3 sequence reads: CASSYSPLGDYEQYF. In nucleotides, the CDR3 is TGTGCCAGCAGTTACTCGCCTTTAGGGGACTACGAGCAGTACTTC.

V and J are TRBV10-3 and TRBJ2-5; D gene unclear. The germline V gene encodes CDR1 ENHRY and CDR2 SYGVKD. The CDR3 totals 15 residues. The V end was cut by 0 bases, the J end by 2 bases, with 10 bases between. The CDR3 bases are TGTGCCATCAGTGAGTCGAAGGCAGGTCAAGAGACCCAGTACTTC. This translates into CAISESKAGQETQYF.

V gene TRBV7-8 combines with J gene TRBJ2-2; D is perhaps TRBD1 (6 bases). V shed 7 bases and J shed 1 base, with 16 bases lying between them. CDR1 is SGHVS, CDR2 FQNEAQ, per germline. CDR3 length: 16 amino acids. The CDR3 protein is CASISQGPLNTGELFF. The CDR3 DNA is TGTGCCAGCATCTCACAGGGTCCTTTGAACACCGGGGAGCTGTTTTTT.

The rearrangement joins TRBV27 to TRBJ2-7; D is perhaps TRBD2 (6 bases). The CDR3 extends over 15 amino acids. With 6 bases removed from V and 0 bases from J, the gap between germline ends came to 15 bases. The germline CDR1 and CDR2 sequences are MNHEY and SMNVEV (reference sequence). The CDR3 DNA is TGTGCCAGCAGGGGCCTTAGCGGACTCTCCTACGAGCAGTACTTC. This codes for CASRGLSGLSYEQYF.

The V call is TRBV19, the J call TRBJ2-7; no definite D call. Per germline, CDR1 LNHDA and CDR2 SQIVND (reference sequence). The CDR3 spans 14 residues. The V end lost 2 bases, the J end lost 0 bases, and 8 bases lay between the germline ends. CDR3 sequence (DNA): TGTGCCAGTAGTATATCAGACACCTCCTACGAGCAGTACTTC. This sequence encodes CASSISDTSYEQYF.

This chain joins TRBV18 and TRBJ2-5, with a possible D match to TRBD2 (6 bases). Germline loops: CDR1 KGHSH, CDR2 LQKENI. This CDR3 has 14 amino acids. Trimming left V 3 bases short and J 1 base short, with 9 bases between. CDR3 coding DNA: TGTGCCAGCTCACCCGGGACTTTCCAAGAGACCCAGTACTTC. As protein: CASSPGTFQETQYF. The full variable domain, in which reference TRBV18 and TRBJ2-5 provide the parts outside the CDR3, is NAGVMQNPRHLVRRRGQEARLRCSPMKGHSHVYWYRQLPEEGLKFMVYLQKENIIDESGMPKERFSAEFPKEGPSILRIQQVVRGDSAAYFCASSPGTFQETQYFGPGTRLLVL.

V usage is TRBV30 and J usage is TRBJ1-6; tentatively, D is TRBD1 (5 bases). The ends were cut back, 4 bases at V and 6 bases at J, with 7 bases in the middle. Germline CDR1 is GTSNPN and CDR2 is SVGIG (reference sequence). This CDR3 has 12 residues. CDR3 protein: CAWTGFNSPLHF. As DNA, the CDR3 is TGTGCCTGGACAGGGTTTAATTCACCCCTCCACTTT.

The CDR3 here is CASSFTDRSYGYTF. CDR3 nucleotide sequence: TGTGCCAGCAGTTTCACAGACAGAAGTTATGGCTACACCTTC. The chain carries TRBV28 and TRBJ1-2; possible D gene TRBD1, 5 bases. CDR3 length: 14 residues. Germline values: CDR1 MDHEN, CDR2 SYDVKM. V was shortened by 3 bases and J by 5 bases, with 13 bases between the two germline ends.

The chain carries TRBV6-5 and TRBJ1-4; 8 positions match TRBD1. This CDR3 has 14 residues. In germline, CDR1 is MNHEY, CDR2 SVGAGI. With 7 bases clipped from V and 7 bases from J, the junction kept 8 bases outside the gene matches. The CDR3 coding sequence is TGTGCCAGCACCCCAGGGGGCGCGGGTGAAAAACTGTTTTTT. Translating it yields CASTPGGAGEKLFF.

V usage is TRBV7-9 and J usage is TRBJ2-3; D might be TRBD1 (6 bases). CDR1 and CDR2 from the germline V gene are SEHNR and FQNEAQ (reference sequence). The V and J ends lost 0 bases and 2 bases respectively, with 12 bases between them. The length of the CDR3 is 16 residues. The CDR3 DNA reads TGTGCCAGCAGCTTAGCCCAGGGGACCACCACAGATACGCAGTATTTT. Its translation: CASSLAQGTTTDTQYF.

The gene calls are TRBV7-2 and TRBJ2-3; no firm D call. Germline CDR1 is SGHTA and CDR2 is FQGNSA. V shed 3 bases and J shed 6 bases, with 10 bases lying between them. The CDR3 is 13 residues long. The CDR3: CASSFEAWDTQYF. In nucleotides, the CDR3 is TGTGCCAGCAGCTTCGAGGCCTGGGATACGCAGTATTTT.

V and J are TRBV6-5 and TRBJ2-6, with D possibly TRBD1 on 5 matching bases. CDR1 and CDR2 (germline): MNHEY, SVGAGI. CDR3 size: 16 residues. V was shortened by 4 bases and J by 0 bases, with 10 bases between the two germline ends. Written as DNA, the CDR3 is TGTGCCAGCAGTTCTAACAGGCCCTCTGGGGCCAACGTCCTGACTTTC. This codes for CASSSNRPSGANVLTF.

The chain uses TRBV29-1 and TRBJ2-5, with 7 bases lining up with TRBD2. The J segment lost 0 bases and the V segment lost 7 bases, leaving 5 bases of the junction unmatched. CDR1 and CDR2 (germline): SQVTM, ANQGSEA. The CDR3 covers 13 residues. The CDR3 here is CSATGTNQETQYF. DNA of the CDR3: TGCAGCGCAACCGGGACTAACCAAGAGACCCAGTACTTC.